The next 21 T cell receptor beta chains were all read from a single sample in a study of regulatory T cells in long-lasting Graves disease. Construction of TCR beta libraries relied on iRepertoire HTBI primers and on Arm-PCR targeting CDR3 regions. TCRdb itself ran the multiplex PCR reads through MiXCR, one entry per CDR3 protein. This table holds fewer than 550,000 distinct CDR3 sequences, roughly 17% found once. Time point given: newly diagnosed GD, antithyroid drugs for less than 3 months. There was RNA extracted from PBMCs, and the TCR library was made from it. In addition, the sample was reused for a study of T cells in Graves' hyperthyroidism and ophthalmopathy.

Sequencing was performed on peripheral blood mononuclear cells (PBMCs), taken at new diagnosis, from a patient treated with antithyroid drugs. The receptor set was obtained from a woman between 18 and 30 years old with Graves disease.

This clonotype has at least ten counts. The CDR3 DNA is TGTGCCAGCAGGGGACTACGTGGAGATACGCAGTATTTT. This translates into CASRGLRGDTQYF. The rearrangement joins TRBV12-3 or TRBV12-4 to TRBJ2-3; the match to TRBD2 covers 7 bases. With V trimmed by 6 bases and J by 5 bases, 5 bases remained unmatched. This CDR3 has 13 amino acids.

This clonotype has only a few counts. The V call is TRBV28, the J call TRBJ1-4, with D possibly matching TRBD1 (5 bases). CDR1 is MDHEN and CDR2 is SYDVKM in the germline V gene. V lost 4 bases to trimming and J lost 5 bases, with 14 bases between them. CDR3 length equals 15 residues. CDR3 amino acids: CASSSPPGGNEKLFF. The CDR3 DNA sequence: TGTGCCAGCAGTTCCCCCCCGGGGGGAAATGAAAAACTGTTTTTT.

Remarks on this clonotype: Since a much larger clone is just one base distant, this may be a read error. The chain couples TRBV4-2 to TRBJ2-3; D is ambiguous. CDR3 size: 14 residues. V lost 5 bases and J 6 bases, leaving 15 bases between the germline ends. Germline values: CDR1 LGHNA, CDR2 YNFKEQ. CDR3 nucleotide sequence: TGTGCCAGCAGCGACGGACGTCAACTGGATACGCAGTATTTT. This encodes CASSDGRQLDTQYF.

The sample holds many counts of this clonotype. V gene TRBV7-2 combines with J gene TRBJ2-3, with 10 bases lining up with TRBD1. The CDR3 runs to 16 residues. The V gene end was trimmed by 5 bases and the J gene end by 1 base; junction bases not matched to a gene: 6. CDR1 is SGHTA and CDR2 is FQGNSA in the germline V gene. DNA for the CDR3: TGTGCCAGCAGCCTAGGGACAGGGGTGGGCACAGATACGCAGTATTTT. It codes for CASSLGTGVGTDTQYF.

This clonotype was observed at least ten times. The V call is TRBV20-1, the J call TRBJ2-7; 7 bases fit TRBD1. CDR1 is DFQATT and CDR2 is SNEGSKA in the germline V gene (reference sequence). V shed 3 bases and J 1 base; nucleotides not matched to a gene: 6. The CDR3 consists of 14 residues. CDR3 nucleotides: TGCAGTGCTAGCCAACAGGGGTTTTCCTACGAGCAGTACTTC. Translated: CSASQQGFSYEQYF.

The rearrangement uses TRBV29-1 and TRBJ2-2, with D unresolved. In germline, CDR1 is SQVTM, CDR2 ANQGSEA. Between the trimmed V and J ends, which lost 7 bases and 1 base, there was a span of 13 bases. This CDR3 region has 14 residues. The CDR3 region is CSADILGNTGELFF. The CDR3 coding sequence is TGCAGCGCAGACATATTAGGGAACACCGGGGAGCTGTTTTTT.

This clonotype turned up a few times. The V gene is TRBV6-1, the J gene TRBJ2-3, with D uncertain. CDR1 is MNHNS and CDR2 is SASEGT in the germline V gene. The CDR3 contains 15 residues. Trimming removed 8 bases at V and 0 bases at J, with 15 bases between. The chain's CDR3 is CASRSMGSSTDTQYF. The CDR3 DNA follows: TGTGCCAGCCGCTCTATGGGATCTAGCACAGATACGCAGTATTTT.

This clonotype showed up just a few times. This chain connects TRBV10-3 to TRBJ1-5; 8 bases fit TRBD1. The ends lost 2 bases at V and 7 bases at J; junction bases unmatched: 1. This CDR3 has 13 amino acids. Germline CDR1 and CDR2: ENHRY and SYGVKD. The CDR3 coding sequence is TGTGCCATCAGTGAGGACAGGGGACAGCCCCAGCATTTT. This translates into CAISEDRGQPQHF.

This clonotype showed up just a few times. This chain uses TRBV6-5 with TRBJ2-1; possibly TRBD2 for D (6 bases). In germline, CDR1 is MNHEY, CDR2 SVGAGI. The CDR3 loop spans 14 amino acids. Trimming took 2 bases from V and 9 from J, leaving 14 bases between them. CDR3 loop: CASSYGGSPSEQFF. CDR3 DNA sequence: TGTGCCAGCAGTTACGGGGGGTCCCCTAGTGAGCAGTTCTTC.

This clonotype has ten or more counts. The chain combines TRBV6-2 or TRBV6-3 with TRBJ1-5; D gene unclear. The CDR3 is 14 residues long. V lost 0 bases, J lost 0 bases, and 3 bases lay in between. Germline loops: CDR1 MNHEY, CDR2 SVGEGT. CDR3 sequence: CASSYSISNQPQHF. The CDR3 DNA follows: TGTGCCAGCAGTTACTCGATTAGCAATCAGCCCCAGCATTTT.

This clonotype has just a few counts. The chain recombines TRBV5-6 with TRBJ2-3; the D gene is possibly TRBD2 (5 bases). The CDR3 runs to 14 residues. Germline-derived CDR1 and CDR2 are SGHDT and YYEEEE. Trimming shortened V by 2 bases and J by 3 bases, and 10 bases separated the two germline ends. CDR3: CASSLRGMTDTQYF. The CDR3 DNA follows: TGTGCCAGCAGCTTACGGGGAATGACAGATACGCAGTATTTT.

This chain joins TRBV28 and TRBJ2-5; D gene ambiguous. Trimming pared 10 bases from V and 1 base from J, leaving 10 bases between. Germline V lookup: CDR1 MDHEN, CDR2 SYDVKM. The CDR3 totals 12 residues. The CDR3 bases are TGTGCCACTTCCCAAGGCCAAGAGACCCAGTACTTC. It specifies CATSQGQETQYF.

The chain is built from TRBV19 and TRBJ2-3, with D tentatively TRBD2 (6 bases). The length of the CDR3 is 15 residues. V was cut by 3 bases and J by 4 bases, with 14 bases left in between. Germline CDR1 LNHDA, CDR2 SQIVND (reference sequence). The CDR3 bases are TGTGCCAGTAGTATTCTAGGGGAGGCGGCAGATACGCAGTATTTT. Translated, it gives CASSILGEAADTQYF.

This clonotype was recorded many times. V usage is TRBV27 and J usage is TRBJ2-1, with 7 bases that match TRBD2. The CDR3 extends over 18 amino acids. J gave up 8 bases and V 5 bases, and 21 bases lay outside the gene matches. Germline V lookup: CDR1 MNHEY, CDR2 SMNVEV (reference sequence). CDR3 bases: TGTGCCAGCAGTAGATTCGACCTCACGGGGGAGGGTGTGTATGAGCAGTTCTTC. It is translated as CASSRFDLTGEGVYEQFF.

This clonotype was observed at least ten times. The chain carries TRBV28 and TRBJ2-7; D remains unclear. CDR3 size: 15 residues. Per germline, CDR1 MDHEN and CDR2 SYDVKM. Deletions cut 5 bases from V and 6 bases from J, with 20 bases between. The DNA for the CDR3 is TGTGCCAGCAGTCCCTACATGTCGGCCTTGGGCGAGCAGTACTTC. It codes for CASSPYMSALGEQYF.

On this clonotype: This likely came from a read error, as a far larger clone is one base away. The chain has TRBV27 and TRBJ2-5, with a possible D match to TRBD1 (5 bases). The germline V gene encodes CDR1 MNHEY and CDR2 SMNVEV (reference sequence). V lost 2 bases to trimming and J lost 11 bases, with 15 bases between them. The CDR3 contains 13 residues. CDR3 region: CASSLDSFREQYF. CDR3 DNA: TGTGCCAGCAGTTTAGACAGCTTCCGTGAGCAGTACTTC.

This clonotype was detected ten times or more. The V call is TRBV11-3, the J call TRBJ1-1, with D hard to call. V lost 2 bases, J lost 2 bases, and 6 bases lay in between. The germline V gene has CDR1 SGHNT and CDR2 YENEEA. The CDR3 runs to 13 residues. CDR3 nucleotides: TGTGCCAGCAGCTTAATGGGTAACACTGAAGCTTTCTTT. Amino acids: CASSLMGNTEAFF. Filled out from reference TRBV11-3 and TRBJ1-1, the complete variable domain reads EAGVVQSPRYKIIEKKQPVAFWCNPISGHNTLYWYLQNLGQGPELLIRYENEEAVDDSQLPKDRFSAERLKGVDSTLKIQPAELGDSAVYLCASSLMGNTEAFFGQGTRLTVV.

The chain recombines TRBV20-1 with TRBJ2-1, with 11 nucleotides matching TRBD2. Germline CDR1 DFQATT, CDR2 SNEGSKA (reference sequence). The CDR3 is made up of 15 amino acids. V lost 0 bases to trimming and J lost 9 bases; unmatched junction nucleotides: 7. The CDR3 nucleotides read TGCAGTGCTAGAGATCGACTAGCGGGATTCGGTGAGCAGTTCTTC. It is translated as CSARDRLAGFGEQFF.

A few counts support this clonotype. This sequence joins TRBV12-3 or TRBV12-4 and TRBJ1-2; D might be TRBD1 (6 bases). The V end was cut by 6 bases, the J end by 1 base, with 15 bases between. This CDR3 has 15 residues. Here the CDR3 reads CASRETGALNYGYTF. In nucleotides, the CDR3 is TGTGCCAGCAGAGAGACAGGCGCCCTTAACTATGGCTACACCTTC.

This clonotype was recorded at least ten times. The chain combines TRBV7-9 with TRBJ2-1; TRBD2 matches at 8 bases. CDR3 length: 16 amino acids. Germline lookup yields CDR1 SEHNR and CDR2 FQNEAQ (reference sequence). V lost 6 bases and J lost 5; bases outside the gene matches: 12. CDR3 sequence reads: CASSEPLAEAHNEQFF. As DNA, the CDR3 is TGTGCCAGCAGTGAACCACTAGCGGAGGCTCACAATGAGCAGTTCTTC.

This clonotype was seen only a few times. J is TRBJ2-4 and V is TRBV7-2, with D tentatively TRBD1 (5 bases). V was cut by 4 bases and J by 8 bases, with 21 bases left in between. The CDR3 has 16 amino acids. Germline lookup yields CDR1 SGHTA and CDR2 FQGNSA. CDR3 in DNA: TGTGCCAGCAGCTCTCCCTCTCAGGGTGCTCAGGACATTCAGTACTTC. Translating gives CASSSPSQGAQDIQYF.